Shown below are 18 T cell receptor beta chains from a single sample sequenced in a study of shared T cell receptors in the human thymus. Method: immunoSEQ multiplex PCR; TCRdb's copy keeps in-frame clones and lacks some. The sample has hundreds of thousands of clones, around 87% seen once. These data also formed part of another study, on human thymus T cells.

Source material: thymocytes. The receptors originated from a boy less than two years old with a congenital heart defect.

The V call is TRBV19, the J call TRBJ1-2; D ambiguous. CDR3 length equals 11 residues. The ends were cut back, 7 bases at V and 7 bases at J, with 10 bases in the middle. In germline, CDR1 is LNHDA, CDR2 SQIVND (reference sequence). The CDR3 sequence: CASTYRGGYTF. Written as DNA, the CDR3 is TGTGCCAGTACTTACCGCGGTGGCTACACCTTC.

V usage is TRBV4-3 and J usage is TRBJ2-1; TRBD2 aligns across 7 bases. This CDR3 spans 18 amino acids. Trimming cost V 0 bases and J 6 bases; bases outside gene matches: 14. CDR1 is LGHNA, CDR2 YSLEER, per germline. The CDR3 loop reads CASSQEGRAGLMANEQFF. CDR3 nucleotide sequence: TGCGCCAGCAGCCAAGAGGGGAGAGCGGGACTGATGGCCAATGAGCAGTTCTTC.

CDR3 region: CASSSSFAVNTGELFF. Written as DNA, the CDR3 is TGTGCCAGCAGTTCTTCATTTGCGGTTAACACCGGGGAGCTGTTTTTT. The chain couples TRBV28 to TRBJ2-2; no clear D gene. The CDR3 is 16 residues long. Trimming shortened V by 4 bases and J by 2 bases, and 14 bases separated the two germline ends. CDR1 and CDR2 from the germline V gene are MDHEN and SYDVKM.

The rearrangement uses TRBV9 and TRBJ2-5, with 8 positions matching TRBD2. With V trimmed by 3 bases and J by 4 bases, 14 bases remained unmatched. Germline V gives CDR1 SGDLS, CDR2 YYNGEE. The CDR3 has 17 amino acids. The CDR3 DNA follows: TGTGCCAGCAGCGCAACAAACGGGGGGGAGGGGGTAGAGACCCAGTACTTC. Protein product: CASSATNGGEGVETQYF.

The chain has TRBV10-3 and TRBJ1-5; no reliable D call. Trimming took off 0 bases at V and 2 bases at J, with 11 bases between the two ends. Germline assignment: CDR1 ENHRY and CDR2 SYGVKD. This CDR3 contains 16 residues. The CDR3 spells CAISESEESGNQPQHF. Written as DNA, the CDR3 is TGTGCCATCAGTGAGTCGGAGGAAAGCGGCAATCAGCCCCAGCATTTT.

The chain uses TRBV28 and TRBJ1-5; 7 bases match TRBD1. Looked up from germline, CDR1 is MDHEN and CDR2 is SYDVKM. This CDR3 region has 16 residues. V gave up 6 bases and J gave up 2 bases; unmatched junction bases: 10. The chain's CDR3 is CASRLQGGAGNQPQHF. The CDR3 bases are TGTGCCAGCAGACTACAAGGGGGCGCGGGCAATCAGCCCCAGCATTTT.

This clone occurred once. The gene calls are TRBV5-4 and TRBJ2-5; D perhaps matches TRBD2 (6 bases). The ends were cut back, 0 bases at V and 5 bases at J, with 17 bases in the middle. The CDR3 loop spans 16 amino acids. The V gene's germline CDR1 is SGHNT and CDR2 YYREEE (reference sequence). The DNA for the CDR3 is TGTGCCAGCAGCTTGGCATCCGGGGGACGGATGGAGACCCAGTACTTC. Translated, it gives CASSLASGGRMETQYF.

This chain uses TRBV5-4 with TRBJ1-4, with 9 nucleotides matching TRBD1. Germline V gene data show CDR1 as SGHNT and CDR2 as YYREEE (reference sequence). The CDR3 consists of 14 residues. V lost 0 bases to trimming and J lost 8 bases; unmatched junction nucleotides: 2. CDR3: CASSLGGQGEKLFF. CDR3 sequence (DNA): TGTGCCAGCAGCTTGGGAGGACAGGGGGAAAAACTGTTTTTT.

The chain couples TRBV19 to TRBJ1-2; D not certain. Germline V lookup: CDR1 LNHDA, CDR2 SQIVND (reference sequence). Trimming took 3 bases from V and 2 from J, leaving 16 bases between them. This CDR3 contains 16 residues. The CDR3 loop reads CASSIPSINSNYGYTF. The CDR3 DNA sequence: TGTGCCAGTAGTATCCCATCGATCAACTCCAACTATGGCTACACCTTC. Full variable domain (outside the CDR3, taken from reference TRBV19 and TRBJ1-2): DGGITQSPKYLFRKEGQNVTLSCEQNLNHDAMYWYRQDPGQGLRLIYYSQIVNDFQKGDIAEGYSVSREKKESFPLTVTSAQKNPTAFYLCASSIPSINSNYGYTFGSGTRLTVV.

The chain recombines TRBV10-2 with TRBJ2-1, with a tentative D call TRBD1 (5 bases). The CDR3 has 14 amino acids. Trimming removed 6 bases at V and 0 bases at J, with 9 bases between. The germline V gene has CDR1 WSHSY and CDR2 SAAADI. CDR3 sequence (DNA): TGCGCCAGCAGGTGGGGCAGCTCCTACAATGAGCAGTTCTTC. Protein sequence: CASRWGSSYNEQFF.

The chain couples TRBV7-9 to TRBJ2-5, with 9 bases identical to TRBD2. Trimming removed 0 bases from V and 0 bases from J; junction bases left unmatched: 2. This CDR3 has 16 amino acids. CDR1 is SEHNR, CDR2 FQNEAQ, per germline (reference sequence). Written as DNA, the CDR3 is TGTGCCAGCAGCTTAGCCTGGACTAGCGACCAAGAGACCCAGTACTTC. It codes for CASSLAWTSDQETQYF.

The chain links TRBV29-1 to TRBJ1-1; TRBD1 matches at 8 bases. Germline V gene sequence: CDR1 SQVTM, CDR2 ANQGSEA. The CDR3 extends over 15 amino acids. The V gene end was trimmed by 4 bases and the J gene end by 0 bases; junction bases not matched to a gene: 7. The CDR3 loop is CSVVGTGSLNTEAFF. CDR3 bases: TGCAGCGTTGTCGGGACAGGTAGCTTGAACACTGAAGCTTTCTTT.

DNA of the CDR3: TGTGCCAGCAGCCGCCCACATTCAGGGTCGGGTCAGCCCCAGCATTTT. Its protein product is CASSRPHSGSGQPQHF. The gene calls are TRBV28 and TRBJ1-5; D perhaps matches TRBD1 (5 bases). V was pared by 6 bases and J by 6 bases, with 21 bases between. The germline gives CDR1 MDHEN, CDR2 SYDVKM. The CDR3 runs 16 residues.

This clone was seen only once. This chain connects TRBV30 to TRBJ2-7; TRBD1 matches at 8 bases. This CDR3 has 14 residues. Germline V gene sequence: CDR1 GTSNPN, CDR2 SVGIG (reference sequence). V was clipped by 3 bases and J by 2 bases; unmatched bases: 6. CDR3 in amino acids: CAWSAGTGAYEQYF. For the CDR3, the DNA is TGTGCCTGGAGCGCCGGGACAGGAGCCTACGAGCAGTACTTC.

Only a few counts were recorded for this clone. The J gene is TRBJ2-3, the V gene TRBV7-2; 9 nucleotides match TRBD2. Losses at the gene ends were 9 bases for V and 4 bases for J; bases not matched to a gene: 5. CDR1 and CDR2 from the germline V gene are SGHTA and FQGNSA. The CDR3 has 13 residues. This chain's CDR3 is CASYAGGADTQYF. In DNA, the CDR3 is TGTGCCAGTTACGCGGGGGGGGCAGATACGCAGTATTTT. The full variable domain, rest sourced from reference TRBV7-2 and TRBJ2-3, is GAGVSQSPSNKVTEKGKDVELRCDPISGHTALYWYRQSLGQGLEFLIYFQGNSAPDKSGLPSDRFSAERTGGSVSTLTIQRTQQEDSAVYLCASYAGGADTQYFGPGTRLTVL.

The chain combines TRBV29-1 with TRBJ1-1; maybe TRBD1 (6 bases). With 5 bases removed from V and 4 bases from J, the gap between germline ends came to 17 bases. Germline V lookup: CDR1 SQVTM, CDR2 ANQGSEA. This CDR3 is 14 amino acids long. CDR3 amino acids: CSVLFRGEGTEAFF. The CDR3, as DNA: TGCAGCGTTCTCTTCAGGGGAGAGGGCACTGAAGCTTTCTTT.

The chain has TRBV28 and TRBJ2-1; D is possibly TRBD1 (6 bases). Trimming took off 4 bases at V and 2 bases at J, with 15 bases between the two ends. Germline lookup yields CDR1 MDHEN and CDR2 SYDVKM. The CDR3 contains 16 residues. The CDR3 protein is CASSSYRETTYNEQFF. CDR3 nucleotide sequence: TGTGCCAGCAGTTCGTACAGGGAAACTACCTACAATGAGCAGTTCTTC. The full variable domain, in which reference TRBV28 and TRBJ2-1 provide the parts outside the CDR3, is DVKVTQSSRYLVKRTGEKVFLECVQDMDHENMFWYRQDPGLGLRLIYFSYDVKMKEKGDIPEGYSVSREKKERFSLILESASTNQTSMYLCASSSYRETTYNEQFFGPGTRLTVL.

This chain joins TRBV15 and TRBJ2-1, with D perhaps TRBD2 (5 bases). Germline values: CDR1 LNHNV, CDR2 YYDKDF (reference sequence). The CDR3 totals 15 residues. V shed 0 bases and J shed 4 bases, with 10 bases lying between them. CDR3 in DNA: TGTGCCACCAGCAGAGATTTACTAGGGTACAATGAGCAGTTCTTC. Its protein is CATSRDLLGYNEQFF. The full variable domain, completed using reference TRBV15 and TRBJ2-1, is DAMVIQNPRYQVTQFGKPVTLSCSQTLNHNVMYWYQQKSSQAPKLLFHYYDKDFNNEADTPDNFQSRRPNTSFCFLDIRSPGLGDTAMYLCATSRDLLGYNEQFFGPGTRLTVL.